Many counts were recorded for the clone carrying this TCR beta chain. The target antigen is unknown. TCR beta libraries were made by quantitative 5'-RACE with molecular barcodes. Using its own MiXCR run on the 5' RACE reads, TCRdb lists one record per CDR3 protein. The sample shows 300,000 to 400,000 distinct CDR3 sequences, about 9.9% of them seen only once. The data are from a study of CD8 T cells in ankylosing spondylitis. Study-wide findings and caveats: Made up of about eight highly homologous variants, a TCR beta motif appeared characteristic of ankylosing spondylitis blood. Reportedly, matched ankylosing spondylitis synovial fluid was significantly enriched for disease-linked clones. Disease-linked clones bore a CD8+ phenotype, appearing relatively rarely in peripheral blood.

The junction had 8 bases not matched to a gene; V was cut back by 6 bases and J by 7 bases. Germline values: CDR1 DFQATT, CDR2 SNEGSKA (reference sequence). The CDR3 is 14 residues long. The TCR comes from a female donor with ankylosing spondylitis or in good health (not recorded which). The sequencing sample was made of blood, either unsorted or a sorted T cell fraction (not recorded which). The genes are TRBV20-1 and TRBJ2-1; 11 bases align to TRBD2. Here the CDR3 reads CSAPTSGGTNEQFF. The CDR3, as DNA: TGCAGTGCCCCAACTAGCGGGGGTACGAATGAGCAGTTCTTC.